What follows describes a single TCR beta chain. Its target is not known. The data stem from a study of T-cell reconstitution after alpha-beta-depleted transplantation in children. Study-wide results and caveats: Approximately two months post-transplant, alpha-beta T cells reportedly originated from several hundred expanded graft clones.

V dropped 0 bases and J dropped 5 bases, with 15 bases sitting between them. CDR3 length equals 16 residues. Germline lookup yields CDR1 KGHSH and CDR2 LQKENI. This sample's TCRbeta library carried unique molecular identifier barcodes. One entry per CDR3 protein, called by TCRdb with MiXCR from the PCR reads. In the table there are about 830,000 distinct CDR3 sequences, approximately 15% of which are singletons. The rearrangement uses TRBV18 and TRBJ2-3; either TRBD1 or TRBD2 may supply D (5 bases each). Sample: PBMCs, mostly from graft donor cells, taken 360 days after TCRalphabeta/CD19-depleted stem cell transplant. This clonotype was obtained from a male patient between 10 and 17 years old who had a stem cell transplant for acute lymphoblastic leukemia, so the T cells may come from the graft donor. CDR3 nucleotide sequence: TGTGCCAGCTCACCACCGAAGAGGGACCACAAAGATACGCAGTATTTT. Protein product: CASSPPKRDHKDTQYF.